This T cell receptor (beta chain) is from a study of blood T cell repertoires in COVID-19. Looking at the study overall: Donors in the United States, Italy and Spain gave samples during acute or convalescent COVID-19.

Seattle enrolled patients during active infection and tracked them longitudinally. The data were produced by immunoSEQ multiplex PCR, yet TCRdb's version contains in-frame clones alone and is incomplete. Altogether approximately 180,000 clones are present, approximately 87% being singletons, with the ten largest covering 18%. The sequence came from a person aged 70 to 85 with COVID-19, enrolled during active disease. Sequencing was performed on peripheral blood.

Here the CDR3 reads CASSLRAGGGEQFF. The DNA of the CDR3 is TGTGCCAGCAGCTTGAGGGCGGGAGGGGGTGAGCAGTTCTTC. V is TRBV27 and J is TRBJ2-1, with 9 bases that match TRBD2. Germline V gene sequence: CDR1 MNHEY, CDR2 SMNVEV (reference sequence). The length of the CDR3 is 14 residues. The V segment lost 6 bases and the J segment 9 bases; nucleotides outside the gene matches: 9.